These 27 T cell receptor beta chains were all obtained from the same sample, sequenced in a study of cytomegalovirus exposure and HLA in healthy donors (dated by TCRdb to the late 2010s). The library relied on the immunoSEQ multiplex PCR assay. For the multiplex PCR, a mixture combining 60 forward primers for TCR Vbeta segments and 13 reverse primers for TCR Jbeta segments was used. TCRdb took this table from immuneACCESS and kept in-frame rearrangements with V and J called. Such tables lack part of the clones; where checked against another copy, unresolved V genes explain under half of the gap, and the rest is unexplained. The sample table contains about 83,000 clones; only one count was recorded for less than 85% of them. Together, the top ten hold roughly 4.2% of the sample. The sample taken for sequencing was PBMCs. These receptors were collected from a man aged 55 to 69 in good health and CMV-seronegative.

The genes are TRBV7-6 and TRBJ2-1, with TRBD2 identical over 11 bases. The CDR3 length is 16 residues. Germline CDR1 and CDR2: SGHVS and FNYEAQ. The V gene end was trimmed by 5 bases and the J gene end by 9 bases; junction bases not matched to a gene: 12. In DNA form, the CDR3 reads TGTGCCAGCAGCCCGGGACTAGCGGTAGGAGGAGGTGAGCAGTTCTTC. Translated, it gives CASSPGLAVGGGEQFF.

This chain joins TRBV6-1 and TRBJ2-6; weak D call: TRBD2 (5 bases). Per the germline V gene, CDR1 is MNHNS and CDR2 is SASEGT. V was pared by 2 bases and J by 0 bases, with 20 bases between. The CDR3 totals 20 residues. CDR3 in DNA: TGTGCCAGCAGTGAATATGCTATTGAGGGAACGACCTCTGGGGCCAACGTCCTGACTTTC. Amino acid sequence: CASSEYAIEGTTSGANVLTF.

This clone came up once. The chain employs TRBV4-2 and TRBJ2-1; perhaps TRBD2 as D (6 bases). With 1 base removed from V and 3 bases from J, the gap between germline ends came to 10 bases. The CDR3 extends over 15 amino acids. The germline V gene encodes CDR1 LGHNA and CDR2 YNFKEQ. CDR3 in DNA: TGTGCCAGCAGCCAAGGGGCTAGCGACTACAATGAGCAGTTCTTC. Its protein product is CASSQGASDYNEQFF.

V gene TRBV19 combines with J gene TRBJ2-3, with 7 bases matching TRBD1. The CDR3 sequence is 16 residues long. V was clipped by 2 bases and J by 6 bases; unmatched bases: 11. Germline V gene lookup returns CDR1 LNHDA and CDR2 SQIVND (reference sequence). The CDR3 nucleotides are TGTGCCAGTAGTATAACAGGGGCGCGAGTGGCCGATACGCAGTATTTT. This codes for CASSITGARVADTQYF.

This chain connects TRBV7-9 to TRBJ2-3, with TRBD2 as a possible D gene (6 bases). The CDR3 length is 16 residues. CDR1 and CDR2 (germline): SEHNR, FQNEAQ (reference sequence). Trimming removed 1 base at V and 2 bases at J, with 13 bases between. The CDR3 spells CASSLGKAGFTDTQYF. The CDR3 nucleotides are TGTGCCAGCAGCTTAGGGAAGGCGGGGTTCACAGATACGCAGTATTTT.

Note on this clone: One end of the junction is discordant with germline, which a read error may explain. This chain uses TRBV7-9 with TRBJ1-2, with D unclear. The CDR3 runs to 12 residues. Germline-derived CDR1 and CDR2 are SEHNR and FQNEAQ (reference sequence). Written as DNA, the CDR3 is TGTTCCAGCAGCTCAGGCGCGTATGGCTACACCTTC. Translation gives CSSSSGAYGYTF.

This clone was detected a few times. The chain couples TRBV2 to TRBJ1-1, with TRBD1 matching 10 bases. CDR1 and CDR2 from the germline V gene are SNHLY and FYNNEI. The V segment lost 6 bases and the J segment 6 bases; nucleotides outside the gene matches: 7. The CDR3 consists of 14 residues. This CDR3 is CASRGDRGPPEAFF. CDR3 sequence (DNA): TGTGCCAGCAGGGGGGACAGGGGACCCCCTGAAGCTTTCTTT.

The V call is TRBV5-1, the J call TRBJ1-2; no clear D. The CDR3 is 12 amino acids. CDR1 SGHRS and CDR2 YFSETQ come from the germline V gene. V lost 4 bases and J 4 bases, leaving 8 bases between the germline ends. CDR3 in DNA: TGCGCCAGCAGCGTGGACGGCTATGGCTACACCTTC. It translates to CASSVDGYGYTF.

The rearrangement joins TRBV5-1 to TRBJ2-3; D perhaps matches TRBD2 (6 bases). The germline gives CDR1 SGHRS, CDR2 YFSETQ. The CDR3 consists of 15 residues. The V and J ends lost 3 bases and 0 bases respectively, with 11 bases between them. In nucleotides, the CDR3 is TGCGCCAGCAGCTCAGCGGGTGAAAGCACAGATACGCAGTATTTT. Translating gives CASSSAGESTDTQYF.

This rearrangement joins TRBV4-2 to TRBJ2-7; D unclear. The CDR3 is 13 residues long. V gave up 0 bases and J gave up 2 bases, with 5 bases separating them. Germline V lookup: CDR1 LGHNA, CDR2 YNFKEQ. CDR3 sequence (DNA): TGTGCCAGCAGCCAAGATCGTGCCTACGAGCAGTACTTC. The encoded protein is CASSQDRAYEQYF.

The chain couples TRBV9 to TRBJ2-1; D uncertain. This CDR3 has 14 amino acids. Germline CDR1 and CDR2: SGDLS and YYNGEE. V shed 0 bases and J shed 0 bases, with 4 bases lying between them. The CDR3 bases are TGTGCCAGCAGCGTAGCGGGCTCCTACAATGAGCAGTTCTTC. This sequence encodes CASSVAGSYNEQFF.

About this clone itself: The same CDR3 also results from other DNA sequences found in this sample. J is TRBJ2-7 and V is TRBV6-6; D unresolved. The germline CDR1 and CDR2 sequences are MNHNY and SVGAGI (reference sequence). The length of the CDR3 is 14 residues. V dropped 1 base and J dropped 6 bases, with 13 bases sitting between them. The CDR3 DNA sequence: TGTGCCAGCAGTTACTTATCCGTTTCGGGCGAGCAGTACTTC. As protein: CASSYLSVSGEQYF.

The chain joins TRBV7-9 to TRBJ2-7, with 8 nucleotides matching TRBD1. Germline CDR1 SEHNR, CDR2 FQNEAQ (reference sequence). V lost 2 bases to trimming and J lost 1 base; unmatched junction nucleotides: 7. The CDR3 loop spans 16 amino acids. CDR3 in amino acids: CASSLNPGQGSYEQYF. For the CDR3, the DNA is TGTGCCAGCAGCTTAAACCCTGGACAGGGTTCCTACGAGCAGTACTTC.

J is TRBJ2-7 and V is TRBV2, with TRBD1 matching over 9 bases. V lost 7 bases to trimming and J lost 7 bases; unmatched junction nucleotides: 14. The CDR3 totals 15 residues. Germline V gene lookup returns CDR1 SNHLY and CDR2 FYNNEI. The CDR3 DNA reads as TGTGCCAGCACTAAAAACCTACAGGGGGCGGGGGAGCAGTACTTC. It codes for CASTKNLQGAGEQYF. Full variable domain (remainder filled in from reference TRBV2 and TRBJ2-7): EPEVTQTPSHQVTQMGQEVILRCVPISNHLYFYWYRQILGQKVEFLVSFYNNEISEKSEIFDDQFSVERPDGSNFTLKIRSTKLEDSAMYFCASTKNLQGAGEQYFGPGTRLTVT.

The V call is TRBV29-1, the J call TRBJ2-1, with 15 positions matching TRBD2. The trim removed 6 bases at V and 4 bases at J, leaving 4 bases unmatched. Per germline, CDR1 SQVTM and CDR2 ANQGSEA. The CDR3 covers 15 residues. CDR3: CSVPGLAGGYNEQFF. DNA of the CDR3: TGCAGCGTACCGGGACTAGCGGGGGGTTACAATGAGCAGTTCTTC.

V gene TRBV7-9 combines with J gene TRBJ2-7, with 7 bases matching TRBD2. The germline V gene has CDR1 SEHNR and CDR2 FQNEAQ (reference sequence). The CDR3 covers 16 residues. Trimming removed 4 bases from V and 3 bases from J; junction bases left unmatched: 12. This CDR3 reads CASSSGSGASYYEQYF. CDR3 nucleotides: TGTGCCAGCAGCTCAGGGAGCGGGGCCAGTTACTACGAGCAGTACTTC.

For this clone: Different DNA sequences within this sample yield the same CDR3. The chain uses TRBV9 and TRBJ1-1; TRBD1 might be the D (6 bases). Germline-derived CDR1 and CDR2 are SGDLS and YYNGEE. The CDR3 spans 15 residues. The V end lost 4 bases, the J end lost 0 bases, and 13 bases lay between the germline ends. CDR3 sequence: CASSTRGDMNTEAFF. The CDR3, as DNA: TGTGCCAGCAGCACCCGGGGGGACATGAACACTGAAGCTTTCTTT.

A few counts support this clone. The gene calls are TRBV6-1 and TRBJ2-7; TRBD1 matches at 7 bases. The CDR3 loop spans 15 amino acids. Losses at the gene ends were 2 bases for V and 4 bases for J; bases not matched to a gene: 8. The germline CDR1 and CDR2 sequences are MNHNS and SASEGT. CDR3 DNA: TGTGCCAGCAGTGAACATGAGGGGGCTTGGTACGAGCAGTACTTC. As protein: CASSEHEGAWYEQYF.

V is TRBV2 and J is TRBJ2-3; TRBD1 aligns across 10 bases. The CDR3 is 14 amino acids. Germline assignment: CDR1 SNHLY and CDR2 FYNNEI. Germline trimming cut 4 bases from V and 3 bases from J; bases unmatched to any gene: 1. For the CDR3, the DNA is TGTGCCAGCAGTGTGGACAGGGGGACAGATACGCAGTATTTT. Protein: CASSVDRGTDTQYF.

This clone has just one count. The rearrangement links TRBV7-2 to TRBJ2-1, with 7 bases identical to TRBD1. With V trimmed by 7 bases and J by 8 bases, 14 bases remained unmatched. The CDR3 is 15 residues long. CDR1 is SGHTA, CDR2 FQGNSA, per germline. This CDR3 is CASTLGVAGGYEQFF. The CDR3 DNA is TGTGCCAGCACTCTCGGGGTGGCAGGGGGTTATGAGCAGTTCTTC.

The chain couples TRBV25-1 to TRBJ1-2, with 7 bases lining up with TRBD1. The CDR3 consists of 14 residues. Trimming at V came to 8 bases and at J to 7 bases, leaving 13 bases not matched to a gene. CDR1 MGHDK and CDR2 SYGVNS come from the germline V gene. The CDR3 nucleotides read TGTGCCAGCCGGCTTGGAGGGGGCAGTGGTGGCTACACCTTC. The encoded protein is CASRLGGGSGGYTF.

This clone was detected only a few times. V usage is TRBV6-5 and J usage is TRBJ1-1; weak D call: TRBD1 (5 bases). The germline V gene has CDR1 MNHEY and CDR2 SVGAGI. With 6 bases removed from V and 5 bases from J, the gap between germline ends came to 13 bases. The CDR3 is made up of 13 amino acids. The CDR3 sequence: CASSRGQGTEAFF. DNA for the CDR3: TGTGCCAGCAGCCGTGGGCAGGGTACTGAAGCTTTCTTT.

The V call is TRBV29-1, the J call TRBJ1-2, with a tentative D call TRBD1 (6 bases). CDR3 size: 14 residues. Germline V gene data show CDR1 as SQVTM and CDR2 as ANQGSEA. V shed 2 bases and J shed 5 bases, with 15 bases lying between them. The CDR3 bases are TGCAGCGTTGAACCGCCGGGACAAGTATATGGCTACACCTTC. Its protein is CSVEPPGQVYGYTF.

The chain employs TRBV2 and TRBJ2-3; 9 nucleotides line up with TRBD2. The CDR3 extends over 16 amino acids. CDR1 is SNHLY, CDR2 FYNNEI, per germline. V shed 6 bases and J 2 bases; nucleotides not matched to a gene: 9. The CDR3 loop is CASRWASGDTTDTQYF. In DNA, the CDR3 is TGTGCCAGCAGGTGGGCTAGCGGGGACACCACAGATACGCAGTATTTT.

The V gene is TRBV7-3, the J gene TRBJ2-1; D unclear. The CDR3 spans 15 residues. Trimming removed 5 bases from V and 5 bases from J, with 16 bases in between. Germline CDR1 reads SGHTA; CDR2 reads FQGTGA. CDR3 in amino acids: CASSQSSEENNEQFF. CDR3 sequence (DNA): TGTGCCAGCAGCCAATCCTCTGAGGAGAACAATGAGCAGTTCTTC.

V gene TRBV12-5 combines with J gene TRBJ2-1; the match to TRBD1 covers 8 bases. J gave up 0 bases and V 5 bases, and 9 bases lay outside the gene matches. Germline V CDR1 and CDR2: LGHNT, FRNRAP. The CDR3 is 17 amino acids. The CDR3 here is CASGTRQGFSSYNEQFF. The CDR3 DNA follows: TGTGCTAGTGGTACCAGACAGGGGTTCAGCTCCTACAATGAGCAGTTCTTC.

The chain combines TRBV6-1 with TRBJ2-1; TRBD2 aligns across 9 bases. V gave up 0 bases and J gave up 8 bases; unmatched junction bases: 8. The germline V gene encodes CDR1 MNHNS and CDR2 SASEGT. There are 16 residues in the CDR3. CDR3 in DNA: TGTGCCAGCAGTGAAGCGCCAGGCGGGGGGGAGGATGAGCAGTTCTTC. Its translation is CASSEAPGGGEDEQFF.